This TCR beta chain was documented in a study of T cell repertoires in cytomegalovirus infection. Whole-study context: Public TCR beta signatures indicated both CMV infection and matching HLA type.

The length of the CDR3 is 14 residues. CDR1 is SGHVS, CDR2 FNYEAQ, per germline. V was pared by 3 bases and J by 5 bases, with 14 bases between. Study conclusions and caveats: Individuals carrying CMV plus the relevant HLA were identified by cumulative frequency of public TCR beta families. HLA-C-restricted TCR beta clonotypes specific for CMV led the ex vivo response.

TCRdb re-called the reads with MiXCR, one entry per CDR3 protein. Of roughly 100,000 distinct CDR3 sequences in the sample, approximately 15% were seen once. Regarding this clonotype: Its antigen is unknown.

Sequences were obtained from PBMCs. The sequence was obtained from a human donor in good health (CMV status not recorded). Some clones in this sample may be carry-over from other donors' samples. The chain links TRBV7-6 to TRBJ2-7; a possible D gene is TRBD1 (6 bases). The CDR3 sequence: CASSFRGSVNEQYF. The CDR3 nucleotides read TGTGCCAGCAGCTTTAGGGGGTCTGTCAACGAGCAGTACTTC.